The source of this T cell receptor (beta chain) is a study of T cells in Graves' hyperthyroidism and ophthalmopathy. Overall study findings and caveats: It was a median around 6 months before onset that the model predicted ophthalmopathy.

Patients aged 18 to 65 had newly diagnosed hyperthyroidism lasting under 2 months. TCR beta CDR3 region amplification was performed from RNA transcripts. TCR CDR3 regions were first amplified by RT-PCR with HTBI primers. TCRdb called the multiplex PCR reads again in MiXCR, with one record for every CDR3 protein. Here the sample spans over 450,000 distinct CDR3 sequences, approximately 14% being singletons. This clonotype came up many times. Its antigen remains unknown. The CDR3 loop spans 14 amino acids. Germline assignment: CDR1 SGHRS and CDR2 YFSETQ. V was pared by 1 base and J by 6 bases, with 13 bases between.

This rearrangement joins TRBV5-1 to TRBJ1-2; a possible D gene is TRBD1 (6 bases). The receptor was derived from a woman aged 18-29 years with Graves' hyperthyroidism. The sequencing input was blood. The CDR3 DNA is TGCGCCAGCAGCTTGTCACAGGGAGGAAATGGCTACACCTTC. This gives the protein CASSLSQGGNGYTF.